These 29 T cell receptor beta chains share one sample of origin, sequenced in a study of blood T cells in healthy people across ages. The authors ran a second PCR of 7 to 11 cycles using a sample-barcoded 5' primer and a J-beta primer mix. TCRdb used MiXCR to reprocess the 5' RACE reads, holding one entry per CDR3 protein. The profile shows roughly 1.5 million distinct CDR3 sequences, roughly 43% of them singletons. The sequenced sample was blood. Receptor source: a woman between 18 and 29 years old in good health.

This chain links TRBV3-1 with TRBJ2-5; D uncertain. CDR3 size: 14 residues. From germline, CDR1 is LGHDT and CDR2 YNNKEL (reference sequence). Trimming pared 4 bases from V and 4 bases from J, leaving 13 bases between. The CDR3 spells CASSRTLVGETQYF. DNA of the CDR3: TGTGCCAGCAGCCGAACTCTCGTTGGAGAGACCCAGTACTTC.

V usage is TRBV20-1 and J usage is TRBJ2-3; no definite D call. CDR3 length equals 14 residues. CDR1 is DFQATT and CDR2 is SNEGSKA in the germline V gene (reference sequence). The V and J ends lost 5 bases and 2 bases respectively, with 14 bases between them. The CDR3 DNA reads TGCAGTGCTCCTACAGCTCTCGCCACAGATACGCAGTATTTT. The encoded protein is CSAPTALATDTQYF.

The rearrangement links TRBV27 to TRBJ2-5, with TRBD2 matching 11 bases. With the DNA end fitting TRBJ2-7 better, the J assignment may be wrong. The CDR3 runs 19 residues. The V gene's germline CDR1 is MNHEY and CDR2 SMNVEV (reference sequence). The CDR3 here is CASGRFTQGLTSGISEQYF. The CDR3 bases are TGTGCCAGCGGACGATTCACCCAAGGCTTGACTAGCGGGATTAGCGAGCAGTACTTC.

This clonotype has just a few counts. The chain couples TRBV9 to TRBJ2-6, with 9 bases identical to TRBD2. CDR1 and CDR2 (germline): SGDLS, YYNGEE. The junction had 11 bases not matched to a gene; V was cut back by 4 bases and J by 0 bases. The CDR3 has 19 residues. This chain's CDR3 is CASSLTSGLASSGANVLTF. The DNA for the CDR3 is TGTGCCAGCAGCTTGACCTCCGGACTAGCGAGCTCTGGGGCCAACGTCCTGACTTTC.

V and J are TRBV25-1 and TRBJ1-2; 7 bases match TRBD1. Germline lookup yields CDR1 MGHDK and CDR2 SYGVNS. This CDR3 is 12 amino acids long. Trimming removed 10 bases from V and 7 bases from J; junction bases left unmatched: 9. Written as DNA, the CDR3 is TGTGCCATCGGAGGAAACAGGGGTGGCTACACCTTC. Amino acid sequence: CAIGGNRGGYTF.

In this sample, this clonotype turned up a few times. This chain joins TRBV12-3 or TRBV12-4 and TRBJ2-2; TRBD2 matches at 10 bases. The length of the CDR3 is 15 residues. The V segment lost 3 bases and the J segment 7 bases; nucleotides outside the gene matches: 5. In DNA form, the CDR3 reads TGTGCCAGCAGTTTCGTAGCGGGAGGCGTCGGGGAGCTGTTTTTT. Translating it yields CASSFVAGGVGELFF.

This clonotype was seen just once. V usage is TRBV6-5 and J usage is TRBJ1-2; weak D call: TRBD1 (5 bases). This CDR3 has 14 amino acids. With 5 bases removed from V and 2 bases from J, the gap between germline ends came to 12 bases. Germline V gene sequence: CDR1 MNHEY, CDR2 SVGAGI. The CDR3 here is CASSRTRTNYGYTF. The CDR3 DNA reads as TGTGCCAGCAGTCGAACCAGGACAAACTATGGCTACACCTTC.

This clonotype appeared a few times. The V and J genes are TRBV20-1 and TRBJ2-1; TRBD1 or TRBD2 may be the D gene (5 bases each). Trimming took 3 bases from V and 2 from J, leaving 11 bases between them. This CDR3 region has 14 residues. Looked up from germline, CDR1 is DFQATT and CDR2 is SNEGSKA (reference sequence). The CDR3 protein is CSASGGTAYNEQFF. In DNA form, the CDR3 reads TGCAGTGCTAGTGGTGGGACCGCCTACAATGAGCAGTTCTTC.

Notes on this clonotype: At one end, the junction sequence differs from germline, possibly due to a read error. The V call is TRBV9, the J call TRBJ2-1; 8 nucleotides match TRBD2. Germline-derived CDR1 and CDR2 are SGDLS and YYNGEE. The CDR3 spans 16 residues. This CDR3 reads CASSVGREGMGNKQFF. In DNA form, the CDR3 reads TGTGCCAGCAGCGTAGGTCGGGAGGGCATGGGCAATAAGCAGTTCTTC.

V is TRBV7-2 and J is TRBJ2-7; D gene unclear. The J call may be in error: the DNA end matches TRBJ2-5 better. Per the germline V gene, CDR1 is SGHTA and CDR2 is FQGNSA. The length of the CDR3 is 14 residues. The CDR3 sequence is CASSFGGVGETQYF. The CDR3 DNA sequence: TGTGCCAGCAGCTTTGGCGGAGTTGGTGAGACCCAGTACTTC.

The rearrangement links TRBV6-6 to TRBJ1-5, with 8 positions matching TRBD1. V lost 7 bases and J lost 7; bases outside the gene matches: 15. The CDR3 extends over 16 amino acids. The germline gives CDR1 MNHNY, CDR2 SVGAGI (reference sequence). The CDR3 region is CASTEPGTGAWQPQHF. The CDR3 DNA is TGTGCCAGCACTGAACCCGGGACAGGCGCTTGGCAGCCCCAGCATTTT.

This clonotype was picked up a small number of times. The J gene is TRBJ2-7, the V gene TRBV21-1; the D call of TRBD2 is as the table states it, not checked on the DNA. TRBV21-1 is annotated as a pseudogene. This CDR3 is built from 16 residues. CDR3 DNA: TGTGCCAGCAGCACCCGGACTAGGAGAGGACAATACGAGCAGTACTTC. Amino acid sequence: CASSTRTRRGQYEQYF.

The chain joins TRBV4-2 to TRBJ2-4, with D unclear. The end of the DNA is better explained by TRBJ2-7, so the J call may be wrong. The germline V gene encodes CDR1 LGHNA and CDR2 YNFKEQ. This CDR3 is 13 amino acids long. CDR3 in DNA: TGTGCCAGCAGCCAAACGATCGGATACGAGCAGTACTTC. Protein product: CASSQTIGYEQYF.

The chain couples TRBV7-4 to TRBJ1-4; 7 bases agree with TRBD1. The CDR3 is 15 amino acids. Losses at the gene ends were 2 bases for V and 7 bases for J; bases not matched to a gene: 7. Germline V gene lookup returns CDR1 SGHVT and CDR2 SQSDAQ. The CDR3 protein is CASSLPRDSPEKLFF. The CDR3, as DNA: TGTGCCAGCAGCTTACCCCGGGACAGCCCTGAAAAACTGTTTTTT.

The chain carries TRBV19 and TRBJ2-1; a possible D gene is TRBD2 (6 bases). The V gene's germline CDR1 is LNHDA and CDR2 SQIVND (reference sequence). V was clipped by 3 bases and J by 0 bases, with 15 bases between them. The CDR3 runs to 17 residues. The CDR3 region is CASSIGESGLSYNEQFF. Here the CDR3 DNA reads TGTGCCAGTAGTATTGGAGAGAGCGGGCTCTCCTACAATGAGCAGTTCTTC.

This clonotype has only a few counts. The chain combines TRBV7-9 with TRBJ2-7, with 10 bases aligning to TRBD1. V was pared by 3 bases and J by 3 bases, with 5 bases of the junction left unmatched. CDR3 length: 15 amino acids. Looked up from germline, CDR1 is SEHNR and CDR2 is FQNEAQ (reference sequence). The CDR3, as DNA: TGTGCCAGCAGCTTCCGAGGGACAGGGGACTACGAGCAGTACTTC. Its protein is CASSFRGTGDYEQYF. Full variable domain (outside the CDR3, taken from reference TRBV7-9 and TRBJ2-7): DTGVSQNPRHKITKRGQNVTFRCDPISEHNRLYWYRQTLGQGPEFLTYFQNEAQLEKSRLLSDRFSAERPKGSFSTLEIQRTEQGDSAMYLCASSFRGTGDYEQYFGPGTRLTVT.

For this clonotype: Germline is not matched at one junction end, which may reflect a read error. The V call is TRBV11-2, the J call TRBJ2-3, with 7 bases aligning to TRBD2. The germline V gene has CDR1 SGHAT and CDR2 FQNNGV. This CDR3 has 14 residues. The CDR3 DNA sequence: TGTGCCCGCAGCTTACCCCTAGCGGCGGATACGCAGTATTTT. Its protein is CARSLPLAADTQYF.

The V and J genes are TRBV3-1 and TRBJ2-3, with a tentative D call TRBD1 (5 bases). The V end lost 4 bases, the J end lost 4 bases, and 12 bases lay between the germline ends. This CDR3 is 14 amino acids long. Germline lookup yields CDR1 LGHDT and CDR2 YNNKEL (reference sequence). The DNA for the CDR3 is TGTGCCAGCAGCCGAGGCAGGGAAGCAGATACGCAGTATTTT. Protein sequence: CASSRGREADTQYF.

The chain has TRBV7-9 and TRBJ2-4, with TRBD2 matching over 11 bases. Germline V gene sequence: CDR1 SEHNR, CDR2 FQNEAQ (reference sequence). Germline trimming cut 4 bases from V and 13 bases from J; bases unmatched to any gene: 12. The CDR3 runs 15 residues. This CDR3 is CASSSMTSGMREQYF. The CDR3 DNA sequence: TGTGCCAGCAGCTCCATGACTAGCGGGATGCGGGAGCAGTACTTC.

The V gene is TRBV12-5, the J gene TRBJ2-6; no firm D call. Trimming stripped 1 base from V and 1 base from J, with 2 bases between. The CDR3 contains 14 residues. CDR1 and CDR2 (germline): LGHNT, FRNRAP. DNA of the CDR3: TGTGCTAGTGGTTTGGAATCTGGGGCCAACGTCCTGACTTTC. Its translation: CASGLESGANVLTF.

In this sample, this clonotype turned up a few times. The CDR3 sequence: CATSRDSGNQPQHF. The CDR3, as DNA: TGTGCCACCAGCAGAGATTCGGGCAATCAGCCCCAGCATTTT. The chain joins TRBV15 to TRBJ1-5; no firm D call. The germline V and J ends were trimmed by 0 bases and 2 bases, with 5 bases remaining between them. This CDR3 has 14 amino acids. Per the germline V gene, CDR1 is LNHNV and CDR2 is YYDKDF (reference sequence).

Details on this clonotype: The junction and the germline gene differ at one end; a read error may be behind it. The rearrangement links TRBV20-1 to TRBJ2-7; D unclear. The V gene's germline CDR1 is DFQATT and CDR2 SNEGSKA (reference sequence). This CDR3 spans 14 amino acids. For the CDR3, the DNA is TGCAGTTCTAGGTGGGAAACCCGCTCCTACGAGCAGTACTTC. Translated, it gives CSSRWETRSYEQYF.

This clonotype appeared a few times. The chain carries TRBV20-1 and TRBJ1-5, with TRBD1 as a possible D gene (5 bases). Per the germline V gene, CDR1 is DFQATT and CDR2 is SNEGSKA (reference sequence). V was pared by 3 bases and J by 0 bases, with 15 bases between. CDR3 size: 16 residues. This chain's CDR3 is CSASWKGTYSNQPQHF. CDR3 DNA sequence: TGCAGTGCTAGTTGGAAGGGGACCTATAGCAATCAGCCCCAGCATTTT.

V usage is TRBV11-2 and J usage is TRBJ2-1; no reliable D call. CDR3 length: 15 residues. V was shortened by 5 bases and J by 3 bases, with 14 bases between the two germline ends. Looked up from germline, CDR1 is SGHAT and CDR2 is FQNNGV. CDR3: CASSPWGMVYNEQFF. In DNA form, the CDR3 reads TGTGCCAGCAGCCCGTGGGGTATGGTCTACAATGAGCAGTTCTTC.

Only a few counts were recorded for this clonotype. The DNA for the CDR3 is TGCAGCGTTCGCCCCCTGCGGGACGACTACGAGCAGTACTTC. Translating gives CSVRPLRDDYEQYF. The rearrangement joins TRBV29-1 to TRBJ2-7; possible D gene TRBD2, 6 bases. The CDR3 covers 14 residues. The germline V and J ends were trimmed by 5 bases and 3 bases, with 17 bases remaining between them. CDR1 is SQVTM and CDR2 is ANQGSEA in the germline V gene.

This chain uses TRBV7-9 with TRBJ2-1; 10 bases fit TRBD1. The CDR3 runs 16 residues. From germline, CDR1 is SEHNR and CDR2 FQNEAQ (reference sequence). After removal of 6 bases from V and 0 bases from J, the junction contained 5 bases not matched to a gene. As DNA, the CDR3 is TGTGCCAGCAGTTGGGACAGGGGAAGCTCCTACAATGAGCAGTTCTTC. It codes for CASSWDRGSSYNEQFF.

This clonotype was picked up a small number of times. The chain recombines TRBV18 with TRBJ2-7; 8 bases align to TRBD1. V shed 3 bases, J shed 5 bases, and the junction held 6 bases outside the gene matches. Germline V gene data show CDR1 as KGHSH and CDR2 as LQKENI. The CDR3 length is 14 residues. This CDR3 reads CASSPTTGDHEQYF. Written as DNA, the CDR3 is TGTGCCAGCTCACCTACGACAGGGGACCACGAGCAGTACTTC.

The chain has TRBV7-9 and TRBJ2-1, with TRBD2 identical over 7 bases. The CDR3 is 15 amino acids. With V trimmed by 0 bases and J by 5 bases, 4 bases remained unmatched. Germline CDR1 and CDR2: SEHNR and FQNEAQ (reference sequence). The DNA of the CDR3 is TGTGCCAGCAGCTTAGCGGCGGGAGTCCACAATGAGCAGTTCTTC. Its translation: CASSLAAGVHNEQFF.

J is TRBJ2-1 and V is TRBV13, with TRBD2 matching over 10 bases. Germline V gene sequence: CDR1 PRHDT, CDR2 FYEKMQ (reference sequence). The V and J ends lost 5 bases and 9 bases, in that order; junction bases with no gene match: 10. The CDR3 is 15 residues long. The CDR3: CASSNPGLATSEQFF. Here the CDR3 DNA reads TGTGCCAGCAGCAACCCGGGACTAGCGACGAGTGAGCAGTTCTTC.